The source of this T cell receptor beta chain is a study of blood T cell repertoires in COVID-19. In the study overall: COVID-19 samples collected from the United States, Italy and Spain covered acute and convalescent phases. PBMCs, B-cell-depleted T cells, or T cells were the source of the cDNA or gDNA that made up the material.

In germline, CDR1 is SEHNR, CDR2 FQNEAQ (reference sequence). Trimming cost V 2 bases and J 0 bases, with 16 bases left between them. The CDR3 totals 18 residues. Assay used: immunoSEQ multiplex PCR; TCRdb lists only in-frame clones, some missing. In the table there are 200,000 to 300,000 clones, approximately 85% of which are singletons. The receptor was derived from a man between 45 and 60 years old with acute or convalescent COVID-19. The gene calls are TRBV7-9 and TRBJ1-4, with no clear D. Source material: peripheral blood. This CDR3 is CASSLPGRHETTNEKLFF. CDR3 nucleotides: TGTGCCAGCAGCTTACCCGGTCGACACGAAACAACTAATGAAAAACTGTTTTTT.